One sample yielded the 16 T cell receptor beta chains listed below, sequenced in a study of graft-versus-host responses after intestinal transplantation. TCRdb keeps only in-frame clones here, not all; method: immunoSEQ multiplex PCR. The table shows more than 90,000 clones, with approximately 93% occurring only once. Antigens of these TCRs are unknown. The sequencing here drew on unstimulated CD8+ T cells sorted from spleen or lymph node cells, taken before transplant. These receptors were obtained from a human donor who was the organ donor for an intestinal transplant.

The chain combines TRBV7-2 with TRBJ2-6; D might be TRBD1 or TRBD2, each matching 5 bases. With 1 base removed from V and 3 bases from J, the gap between germline ends came to 10 bases. The CDR3 spans 16 residues. Germline CDR1 SGHTA, CDR2 FQGNSA. The CDR3 spells CASSLVVGGGANVLTF. CDR3 bases: TGTGCCAGCAGCTTAGTTGTTGGGGGTGGGGCCAACGTCCTGACTTTC.

V usage is TRBV6-6 and J usage is TRBJ1-2; D gene ambiguous. CDR1 is MNHNY, CDR2 SVGAGI, per germline (reference sequence). Trimming stripped 0 bases from V and 8 bases from J, with 10 bases between. This CDR3 has 13 residues. CDR3 residues: CASSYSKTMGYTF. DNA of the CDR3: TGTGCCAGCAGTTACTCGAAAACGATGGGCTACACCTTC.

This clone was recorded once. This chain uses TRBV2 with TRBJ1-2; no clear D. This CDR3 region has 15 residues. Trimming removed 7 bases from V and 0 bases from J, with 15 bases in between. CDR1 SNHLY and CDR2 FYNNEI come from the germline V gene. The CDR3 DNA is TGTGCCAGCACAGACCCGGCTACAGCTAACTATGGCTACACCTTC. This encodes CASTDPATANYGYTF. The whole variable domain, filled in from reference TRBV2 and TRBJ1-2, reads EPEVTQTPSHQVTQMGQEVILRCVPISNHLYFYWYRQILGQKVEFLVSFYNNEISEKSEIFDDQFSVERPDGSNFTLKIRSTKLEDSAMYFCASTDPATANYGYTFGSGTRLTVV.

The J gene is TRBJ2-3, the V gene TRBV5-6; 7 bases align to TRBD1. V shed 0 bases and J 0 bases; nucleotides not matched to a gene: 10. The CDR3 runs to 18 residues. The V gene's germline CDR1 is SGHDT and CDR2 YYEEEE. The CDR3 loop is CASSLEGQLLLSTDTQYF. The CDR3 nucleotides read TGTGCCAGCAGCTTGGAGGGACAGCTCCTTCTTAGCACAGATACGCAGTATTTT.

The gene calls are TRBV9 and TRBJ2-5; weak D call: TRBD1 (5 bases). CDR3 length: 15 amino acids. Trimming took off 6 bases at V and 2 bases at J, with 17 bases between the two ends. The germline V gene has CDR1 SGDLS and CDR2 YYNGEE. CDR3 residues: CASNIDGAAQETQYF. In DNA form, the CDR3 reads TGTGCCAGCAACATCGATGGGGCAGCACAAGAGACCCAGTACTTC.

This chain joins TRBV28 and TRBJ2-7; 7 bases agree with TRBD1. The V gene end was trimmed by 7 bases and the J gene end by 5 bases; junction bases not matched to a gene: 14. Germline V gene lookup returns CDR1 MDHEN and CDR2 SYDVKM. The CDR3 is made up of 15 amino acids. The CDR3 protein is CASTEGPGQLDEQYF. DNA of the CDR3: TGTGCCAGCACCGAAGGCCCGGGACAGCTTGACGAGCAGTACTTC.

V and J are TRBV19 and TRBJ1-5; 9 nucleotides match TRBD1. Trimming took 10 bases from V and 7 from J; bases not matched to a gene: 8. The CDR3 is 13 amino acids. Per germline, CDR1 LNHDA and CDR2 SQIVND (reference sequence). The CDR3 DNA follows: TGTGCCACCTCTTCTACAGGGGGCCAGCCCCAGCATTTT. Translation gives CATSSTGGQPQHF.

The chain carries TRBV30 and TRBJ2-6; weak D call: TRBD1 (6 bases). Germline values: CDR1 GTSNPN, CDR2 SVGIG (reference sequence). Trimming took off 8 bases at V and 1 base at J, with 24 bases between the two ends. The CDR3 runs to 18 residues. The CDR3 region has the DNA TGTGCCCCAACTACCCCACAGGGTATGGGGTCTGGGGCCAACGTCCTGACTTTC. Translating gives CAPTTPQGMGSGANVLTF.

The chain links TRBV30 to TRBJ2-2; 8 nucleotides agree with TRBD1. Trimming cost V 5 bases and J 5 bases; bases outside gene matches: 7. Per germline, CDR1 GTSNPN and CDR2 SVGIG (reference sequence). The CDR3 consists of 14 residues. The CDR3 reads CAWEEQGATGELFF. For the CDR3, the DNA is TGTGCCTGGGAGGAGCAGGGGGCGACCGGGGAGCTGTTTTTT.

This chain uses TRBV25-1 with TRBJ2-7, with TRBD1 matching over 9 bases. The V gene end was trimmed by 4 bases and the J gene end by 3 bases; junction bases not matched to a gene: 7. Germline V gene data show CDR1 as MGHDK and CDR2 as SYGVNS. The CDR3 is made up of 15 amino acids. As DNA, the CDR3 is TGTGCCAGCAGTGGGCAGGGACAGGGTCGCTACGAGCAGTACTTC. It encodes CASSGQGQGRYEQYF.

V gene TRBV10-3 combines with J gene TRBJ2-7; 7 bases are a match to TRBD2. The CDR3 contains 15 residues. Germline CDR1 ENHRY, CDR2 SYGVKD. Losses at the gene ends were 4 bases for V and 4 bases for J; bases not matched to a gene: 10. The CDR3 region is CAISATGTTTYEQYF. CDR3 DNA: TGTGCCATCAGTGCCACCGGGACTACCACTTACGAGCAGTACTTC.

The chain combines TRBV7-2 with TRBJ1-1, with 7 bases identical to TRBD1. This CDR3 has 16 residues. Germline CDR1 and CDR2: SGHTA and FQGNSA. J was trimmed by 4 bases and V by 3 bases; bases with no gene match: 11. The CDR3 loop is CASSFTGDREGTEAFF. DNA of the CDR3: TGTGCCAGCAGCTTCACAGGGGATCGGGAAGGCACTGAAGCTTTCTTT. Together with reference TRBV7-2 and TRBJ1-1, the CDR3 gives the full variable domain: GAGVSQSPSNKVTEKGKDVELRCDPISGHTALYWYRQSLGQGLEFLIYFQGNSAPDKSGLPSDRFSAERTGGSVSTLTIQRTQQEDSAVYLCASSFTGDREGTEAFFGQGTRLTVV.

V is TRBV19 and J is TRBJ2-6; D might be TRBD1 (5 bases). The CDR3 has 15 residues. The V and J ends lost 5 bases and 3 bases respectively, with 11 bases between them. Germline V gene lookup returns CDR1 LNHDA and CDR2 SQIVND (reference sequence). CDR3 in DNA: TGTGCCAGTAGTCGCAGGGTGGATGGGGCCAACGTCCTGACTTTC. Translation: CASSRRVDGANVLTF.

This clone occurred once. The chain combines TRBV30 with TRBJ2-3; tentatively, D is TRBD1 (5 bases). Germline loops: CDR1 GTSNPN, CDR2 SVGIG (reference sequence). The V end lost 3 bases, the J end lost 5 bases, and 6 bases lay between the germline ends. This CDR3 region has 11 residues. In DNA form, the CDR3 reads TGTGCCTGGAGCCAGGGAGATACGCAGTATTTT. Its protein is CAWSQGDTQYF. The full variable domain, completed using reference TRBV30 and TRBJ2-3, is SQTIHQWPATLVQPVGSPLSLECTVEGTSNPNLYWYRQAAGRGLQLLFYSVGIGQISSEVPQNLSASRPQDRQFILSSKKLLLSDSGFYLCAWSQGDTQYFGPGTRLTVL.

The chain carries TRBV6-1 and TRBJ2-3; 13 bases align to TRBD2. J gave up 13 bases and V 2 bases, and 6 bases lay outside the gene matches. The CDR3 consists of 14 residues. CDR1 MNHNS and CDR2 SASEGT come from the germline V gene. The CDR3 DNA reads TGTGCCAGCAGTGAACCGGGACTAGCGGGATCGAAGTATTTT. Translated, it gives CASSEPGLAGSKYF.

This chain joins TRBV2 and TRBJ2-7; 8 bases are a match to TRBD2. The CDR3 totals 15 residues. Germline V CDR1 and CDR2: SNHLY, FYNNEI. The J segment lost 7 bases and the V segment lost 1 base, leaving 9 bases of the junction unmatched. CDR3 coding DNA: TGTGCCAGCAGTGAAGGTTTAAGGACTAGCCATGAGCAGTACTTC. This sequence encodes CASSEGLRTSHEQYF.